One and the same sample provided the 4 T cell receptor beta chains below, sequenced in a study of blood T cell repertoires in COVID-19 (TCRdb year 2020). The library was obtained by the immunoSEQ multiplex PCR assay. What TCRdb holds here is the immuneACCESS table cut down to in-frame rearrangements. Part of the clones is not present; checked against another copy, under half of the missing clones reflect an unresolved V gene, and the others are unexplained. The sample includes around 80,000 clones, with around 88% observed a single time. The ten most abundant clones make up roughly 5% of the sample. Sequenced: peripheral blood. The receptors originated from a woman aged 80 or older with acute or convalescent COVID-19.

The chain carries TRBV10-3 and TRBJ2-3; a possible D gene is TRBD1 (5 bases). The V gene lost 2 bases and the J gene lost 5 bases, with 14 bases spanning the gap. Germline-derived CDR1 and CDR2 are ENHRY and SYGVKD. The CDR3 is made up of 15 amino acids. As DNA, the CDR3 is TGTGCCATCAGTGAGACGGCAGGGTTTGTAGATACGCAGTATTTT. Translation: CAISETAGFVDTQYF.

The rearrangement joins TRBV9 to TRBJ1-6, with D uncertain. Germline values: CDR1 SGDLS, CDR2 YYNGEE. The V end lost 3 bases, the J end lost 4 bases, and 11 bases lay between the germline ends. The CDR3 consists of 15 residues. CDR3 DNA: TGTGCCAGCAGCGCCTCCGGTATATATAATTCACCCCTCCACTTT. Translating gives CASSASGIYNSPLHF.

CDR3 sequence (DNA): TGTGCCAGCATCGATCCGGGACAGGGGAGCTCCTACGAGCAGTACTTC. Its protein product is CASIDPGQGSSYEQYF. The chain has TRBV11-2 and TRBJ2-7, with 10 bases fitting TRBD1. Germline V gene data show CDR1 as SGHAT and CDR2 as FQNNGV. The CDR3 runs 16 residues. V lost 7 bases to trimming and J lost 0 bases; unmatched junction nucleotides: 9.

CDR3 DNA: TGTGCCAGCAGCGTAAGCCCGGCGGAGGAGACCCAGTACTTC. Protein product: CASSVSPAEETQYF. The genes are TRBV9 and TRBJ2-5; D not resolved. V gave up 1 base and J gave up 5 bases, with 12 bases separating them. The CDR3 covers 14 residues. Germline CDR1 SGDLS, CDR2 YYNGEE. Filled out from reference TRBV9 and TRBJ2-5, the complete variable domain reads DSGVTQTPKHLITATGQRVTLRCSPRSGDLSVYWYQQSLDQGLQFLIQYYNGEERAKGNILERFSAQQFPDLHSELNLSSLELGDSALYFCASSVSPAEETQYFGPGTRLLVL.